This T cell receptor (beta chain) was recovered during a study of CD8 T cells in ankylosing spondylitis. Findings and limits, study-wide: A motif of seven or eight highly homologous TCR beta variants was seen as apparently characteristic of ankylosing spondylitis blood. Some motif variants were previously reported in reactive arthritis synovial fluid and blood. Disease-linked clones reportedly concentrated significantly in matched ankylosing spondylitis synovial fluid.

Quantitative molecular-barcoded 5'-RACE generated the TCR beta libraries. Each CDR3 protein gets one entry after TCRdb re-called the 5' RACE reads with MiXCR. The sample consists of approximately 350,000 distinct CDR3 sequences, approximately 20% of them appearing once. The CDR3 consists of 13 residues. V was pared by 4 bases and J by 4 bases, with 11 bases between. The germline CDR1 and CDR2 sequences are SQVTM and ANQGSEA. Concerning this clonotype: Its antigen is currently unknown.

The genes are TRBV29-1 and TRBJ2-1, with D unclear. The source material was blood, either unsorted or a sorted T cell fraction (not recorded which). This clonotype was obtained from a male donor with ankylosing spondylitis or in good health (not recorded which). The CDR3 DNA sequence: TGCAGCGTTGTTGGCGGTGCTTACAATGAGCAGTTCTTC. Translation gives CSVVGGAYNEQFF.